Below are 27 T cell receptor beta chains sequenced from a single sample in a study of blood T cell repertoires in COVID-19. Sequencing was performed with immunoSEQ multiplex PCR; in TCRdb, only in-frame clones are kept and a portion is missing. Of 100,000 or so clones listed, about 89% were seen once; the top ten hold roughly 17%. The specimen sequenced was peripheral blood. These receptors were collected from a man over 45 with acute or convalescent COVID-19.

The chain combines TRBV5-6 with TRBJ1-4; D might be TRBD1 (5 bases). Per germline, CDR1 SGHDT and CDR2 YYEEEE. Trimming took off 2 bases at V and 4 bases at J, with 18 bases between the two ends. The CDR3 covers 17 residues. CDR3 coding DNA: TGTGCCAGCAGCTTTATCGGCAGGGATGCGGTTAATGAAAAACTGTTTTTT. Protein: CASSFIGRDAVNEKLFF.

This clone was seen a single time. The genes are TRBV5-5 and TRBJ2-7, with 9 bases fitting TRBD2. V shed 0 bases and J 0 bases; nucleotides not matched to a gene: 7. Germline CDR1 reads SGHKS; CDR2 reads YYEKEE (reference sequence). The CDR3 loop spans 17 amino acids. For the CDR3, the DNA is TGTGCCAGCAGCTTGGTGGGTCTAGCGGGGATCTCCTACGAGCAGTACTTC. Protein product: CASSLVGLAGISYEQYF.

The CDR3 sequence is CASSYGQGGQPQHF. The DNA for the CDR3 is TGTGCCAGCAGTTACGGCCAGGGAGGTCAGCCCCAGCATTTT. This chain uses TRBV6-5 with TRBJ1-5, with D possibly TRBD1 on 5 matching bases. Per the germline V gene, CDR1 is MNHEY and CDR2 is SVGAGI. Trimming removed 2 bases at V and 6 bases at J, with 11 bases between. The CDR3 is 14 amino acids.

V gene TRBV5-6 combines with J gene TRBJ1-6; no firm D call. Trimming stripped 2 bases from V and 9 bases from J, with 6 bases between. The CDR3 spans 12 residues. CDR1 and CDR2 from the germline V gene are SGHDT and YYEEEE. CDR3 sequence (DNA): TGTGCCAGCAGCTTTCTGAGTTCACCCCTCCACTTT. It is translated as CASSFLSSPLHF. Full variable domain (rest looked up from reference TRBV5-6 and TRBJ1-6): DAGVTQSPTHLIKTRGQQVTLRCSPKSGHDTVSWYQQALGQGPQFIFQYYEEEERQRGNFPDRFSGHQFPNYSSELNVNALLLGDSALYLCASSFLSSPLHFGNGTRLTVT.

The V and J genes are TRBV4-2 and TRBJ2-6, with TRBD1 as a possible D gene (5 bases). Germline assignment: CDR1 LGHNA and CDR2 YNFKEQ. V gave up 2 bases and J gave up 1 base, with 12 bases separating them. The CDR3 spans 17 residues. The CDR3 nucleotides are TGTGCCAGCAGCCAAACACTCAGGGTTTCTGGGGCCAACGTCCTGACTTTC. It is translated as CASSQTLRVSGANVLTF.

The chain carries TRBV7-9 and TRBJ1-3, with D hard to call. The CDR3 spans 14 residues. Germline V gene data show CDR1 as SEHNR and CDR2 as FQNEAQ (reference sequence). Trimming removed 4 bases at V and 1 base at J, with 8 bases between. The chain's CDR3 is CASSSQSSGNTIYF. CDR3 DNA: TGTGCCAGCAGCTCACAGTCATCTGGAAACACCATATATTTT.

The chain carries TRBV7-9 and TRBJ1-1; 10 bases are a match to TRBD1. Trimming at V came to 6 bases and at J to 5 bases, leaving 3 bases not matched to a gene. Germline V CDR1 and CDR2: SEHNR, FQNEAQ (reference sequence). This CDR3 is built from 13 residues. DNA for the CDR3: TGTGCCAGCAGGGAGGGACAGGGGACTGAAGCTTTCTTT. It yields the protein CASREGQGTEAFF.

The chain links TRBV29-1 to TRBJ1-1; 8 bases match TRBD1. V was pared by 4 bases and J by 4 bases, with 8 bases of the junction left unmatched. The CDR3 loop spans 14 amino acids. The germline V gene has CDR1 SQVTM and CDR2 ANQGSEA. The CDR3 nucleotides are TGCAGCGTTGGGACAGGGTGGTATAGCACTGAAGCTTTCTTT. The encoded protein is CSVGTGWYSTEAFF.

The chain recombines TRBV27 with TRBJ1-4; 7 nucleotides match TRBD1. The CDR3 covers 14 residues. Germline lookup yields CDR1 MNHEY and CDR2 SMNVEV (reference sequence). V lost 6 bases and J lost 7; bases outside the gene matches: 8. The CDR3 DNA is TGTGCCAGCAGAGCCGGGACAGTGGTTGAAAAACTGTTTTTT. This translates into CASRAGTVVEKLFF.

The CDR3 spells CASSYLMAGTGELFF. The DNA for the CDR3 is TGTGCCAGCAGCTACCTGATGGCGGGCACCGGGGAGCTGTTTTTT. This chain links TRBV5-6 with TRBJ2-2; tentative D call: TRBD2 (5 bases). With 3 bases removed from V and 4 bases from J, the gap between germline ends came to 13 bases. Germline CDR1 reads SGHDT; CDR2 reads YYEEEE. CDR3 length equals 15 residues.

The chain couples TRBV30 to TRBJ1-3; D is unclear. Trimming stripped 5 bases from V and 3 bases from J, with 8 bases between. Germline CDR1 reads GTSNPN; CDR2 reads SVGIG (reference sequence). The length of the CDR3 is 12 residues. The CDR3 protein is CAWGQGGNTIYF. In DNA form, the CDR3 reads TGTGCCTGGGGGCAAGGTGGAAACACCATATATTTT.

The rearrangement joins TRBV3-1 (or the pseudogene TRBV3-2) to TRBJ1-1; possibly TRBD1 for D (6 bases). The CDR3 is made up of 15 amino acids. Germline lookup yields CDR1 LGHDT and CDR2 YNNKEL (reference sequence). The V end was cut by 3 bases, the J end by 1 base, with 12 bases between. The CDR3 reads CASSHPTTGNTEAFF. The CDR3 region has the DNA TGTGCCAGCAGCCACCCCACGACAGGGAACACTGAAGCTTTCTTT.

The rearrangement uses TRBV11-2 and TRBJ2-3, with 10 bases aligning to TRBD2. CDR1 SGHAT and CDR2 FQNNGV come from the germline V gene. V was pared by 5 bases and J by 4 bases, with 6 bases of the junction left unmatched. CDR3 size: 15 residues. CDR3 residues: CASSGSGGASDTQYF. In DNA form, the CDR3 reads TGTGCCAGCAGCGGGAGCGGGGGGGCCTCAGATACGCAGTATTTT.

V usage is TRBV7-6 and J usage is TRBJ2-1; D remains ambiguous. Trimming stripped 5 bases from V and 8 bases from J, with 13 bases between. This CDR3 spans 13 amino acids. CDR1 is SGHVS, CDR2 FNYEAQ, per germline. CDR3 DNA: TGTGCCAGCAGCCTTGTCGTGGGCGATGAGCAGTTCTTC. Protein: CASSLVVGDEQFF.

This chain connects TRBV6-2 or TRBV6-3 to TRBJ2-1; TRBD1 matches at 7 bases. CDR3 length equals 13 residues. J was trimmed by 10 bases and V by 5 bases; bases with no gene match: 8. The V gene's germline CDR1 is MNHEY and CDR2 SVGEGT. CDR3 amino acids: CASSPTGAREQFF. The CDR3 bases are TGTGCCAGCAGTCCCACAGGGGCCCGGGAGCAGTTCTTC.

CDR3 amino acids: CAIGGTGATNEKLFF. In nucleotides, the CDR3 is TGTGCCATTGGGGGCACCGGTGCAACTAATGAAAAACTGTTTTTT. The chain links TRBV28 to TRBJ1-4; tentative D call: TRBD1 (6 bases). The V end was cut by 10 bases, the J end by 0 bases, with 15 bases between. The germline V gene encodes CDR1 MDHEN and CDR2 SYDVKM. This CDR3 has 15 residues.

The J gene is TRBJ1-2, the V gene TRBV3-1 (or the pseudogene TRBV3-2); D gene ambiguous. CDR3 length: 15 residues. Looked up from germline, CDR1 is LGHDT and CDR2 is YNNKEL (reference sequence). Trimming removed 0 bases from V and 2 bases from J, with 10 bases in between. The CDR3 DNA follows: TGTGCCAGCAGCCAAGATGACGGAGAAAACTATGGCTACACCTTC. Its translation is CASSQDDGENYGYTF.

J is TRBJ2-1 and V is TRBV5-1; 11 nucleotides line up with TRBD2. Trimming took 5 bases from V and 6 from J; bases not matched to a gene: 4. Germline V gene sequence: CDR1 SGHRS, CDR2 YFSETQ. CDR3 length: 14 residues. The CDR3 here is CASRRLAGSNEQFF. CDR3 nucleotide sequence: TGCGCCAGCAGGAGACTAGCGGGGTCCAATGAGCAGTTCTTC. Combining the CDR3 with reference TRBV5-1 and TRBJ2-1 gives the whole variable domain KAGVTQTPRYLIKTRGQQVTLSCSPISGHRSVSWYQQTPGQGLQFLFEYFSETQRNKGNFPGRFSGRQFSNSRSEMNVSTLELGDSALYLCASRRLAGSNEQFFGPGTRLTVL.

The V gene is TRBV5-1, the J gene TRBJ1-1; the match to TRBD1 covers 8 bases. The CDR3 spans 13 residues. With V trimmed by 2 bases and J by 8 bases, 5 bases remained unmatched. Germline assignment: CDR1 SGHRS and CDR2 YFSETQ. This CDR3 reads CASSLTQGAEAFF. The DNA of the CDR3 is TGCGCCAGCAGCTTAACTCAGGGGGCCGAAGCTTTCTTT.

The chain recombines TRBV28 with TRBJ1-2, with a weak D call TRBD1 (5 bases). CDR1 is MDHEN, CDR2 SYDVKM, per germline. This CDR3 contains 12 residues. With 2 bases removed from V and 4 bases from J, the gap between germline ends came to 5 bases. The CDR3 reads CASSLTGYGYTF. In DNA form, the CDR3 reads TGTGCCAGCAGTTTAACAGGCTATGGCTACACCTTC.

This clone was picked up a small number of times. The chain combines TRBV5-1 with TRBJ2-5; D ambiguous. The CDR3 runs 12 residues. Trimming cost V 2 bases and J 2 bases, with 4 bases left between them. Per germline, CDR1 SGHRS and CDR2 YFSETQ. The CDR3 spells CASSFSQETQYF. CDR3 in DNA: TGCGCCAGCAGCTTCTCTCAAGAGACCCAGTACTTC.

This clone was seen more than once but under ten times. The J gene is TRBJ2-5, the V gene TRBV27; 8 bases fit TRBD1. CDR3 size: 18 residues. V was pared by 5 bases and J by 3 bases, with 17 bases of the junction left unmatched. CDR1 and CDR2 from the germline V gene are MNHEY and SMNVEV (reference sequence). CDR3 bases: TGTGCCAGCAGTCCGTTGACAGGGGCGCCAATACCAAAAGAGACCCAGTACTTC. It yields the protein CASSPLTGAPIPKETQYF.

V is TRBV28 and J is TRBJ2-7, with 8 bases lining up with TRBD1. V dropped 5 bases and J dropped 5; count of bases not matched to a gene: 5. CDR3 size: 13 residues. The germline V gene has CDR1 MDHEN and CDR2 SYDVKM. In DNA, the CDR3 is TGTGCCAGCAGTCTGGACAGGGTACACGAGCAGTACTTC. It translates to CASSLDRVHEQYF. Full variable domain (missing parts from reference TRBV28 and TRBJ2-7): DVKVTQSSRYLVKRTGEKVFLECVQDMDHENMFWYRQDPGLGLRLIYFSYDVKMKEKGDIPEGYSVSREKKERFSLILESASTNQTSMYLCASSLDRVHEQYFGPGTRLTVT.

The chain couples TRBV11-2 to TRBJ2-3, with 7 bases matching TRBD2. The trim removed 4 bases at V and 0 bases at J, leaving 7 bases unmatched. Germline V gene lookup returns CDR1 SGHAT and CDR2 FQNNGV. The CDR3 is 16 amino acids. CDR3 in DNA: TGTGCCAGCAGCTCACGAGCGGGGATAAGCACAGATACGCAGTATTTT. It specifies CASSSRAGISTDTQYF.

The rearrangement joins TRBV18 to TRBJ1-1; no firm D call. Trimming took off 1 base at V and 7 bases at J, with 7 bases between the two ends. Germline assignment: CDR1 KGHSH and CDR2 LQKENI. There are 12 residues in the CDR3. CDR3 nucleotides: TGTGCCAGCTCACCACGGTCAGTTGAAGCTTTCTTT. Amino acid sequence: CASSPRSVEAFF. The full variable domain, completed using reference TRBV18 and TRBJ1-1, is NAGVMQNPRHLVRRRGQEARLRCSPMKGHSHVYWYRQLPEEGLKFMVYLQKENIIDESGMPKERFSAEFPKEGPSILRIQQVVRGDSAAYFCASSPRSVEAFFGQGTRLTVV.

CDR3 bases: TGTGCCAGCAGAACCTCCGGAGCAGCGGGCGACTATGGCTACACCTTC. Protein: CASRTSGAAGDYGYTF. The rearrangement joins TRBV6-6 to TRBJ1-2; D is unresolved. Trimming removed 6 bases at V and 3 bases at J, with 20 bases between. The germline V gene has CDR1 MNHNY and CDR2 SVGAGI (reference sequence). This CDR3 region has 16 residues.

The chain carries TRBV5-8 and TRBJ2-1; D ambiguous. Trimming cost V 4 bases and J 6 bases, with 8 bases left between them. The CDR3 covers 12 residues. Germline V lookup: CDR1 SGHTS, CDR2 YDEGEE. Here the CDR3 DNA reads TGTGCCAGCAGCCAACAGCTCAATGAGCAGTTCTTC. Its translation is CASSQQLNEQFF.